This TCR beta chain was captured by sequencing in a study of vaccination effects on CD4 cells after COVID-19 (dated by TCRdb to 2021 to 2024). Turning to the overall study: Each participant received two doses of an mRNA SARS-CoV-2 vaccine, either BNT162b2 or mRNA-1273. Altogether, roughly 10 COVID-19 convalescent patients and several SARS-CoV-2-naive healthy vaccine recipients made up the full study. In the study, cultures from other donors were sequenced using the Oncomine TCR Beta short-read assay on an Illumina iSeq 100. In both COVID-19 convalescent patients and infection-naive vaccine recipients, the study compared SARS-CoV-2 spike-specific CD4+ TCR repertoires from before mRNA vaccination with those from after it.

The germline V gene provides CDR1 SGHTA and CDR2 FQGTGA. Trimming takes 2 bases from V and 8 bases from J, and the germline ends sit 9 bases apart. The CDR3 spans 12 residues, from the cysteine through the phenylalanine. Only CDR3 DNA is held: 36 bases, read in frame from base 1. Here is what the overall study found, with its caveats: Marked clonal contraction was observed in both infection-induced and vaccine-induced clones at late post-vaccination timepoints, consistent with waning T cell responses. In healthy vaccine recipients, vaccine-induced clones were almost all SARS-CoV-2 mono-reactive, with only 1 of 255 being cross-reactive with common cold coronaviruses. The study was limited by a small number of convalescent patients, and early post-infection timepoints were lacking.

In the ViraFEST assay, PBMC were stimulated with viral peptide pools, and antigen-specific CD4+ T cell clonotypes were then identified by expansion using TCR sequencing. After around eleven days of culture, CD4+ T cells were isolated with the EasySep CD4+ T cell isolation kit. Healthy vaccine recipients had no prior SARS-CoV-2 infection, confirmed by negative nucleocapsid antibodies before and after vaccination. Each well held over 1.5 million PBMC cultured in IMDM containing roughly 5.1% human AB serum, roughly 9.6 IU/ml IL-2 and gentamicin, along with approximately 10 ug/ml peptides. On days 3 and 7, half of the culture medium was replaced with fresh IL-2-containing medium. Each peptide stimulation condition was cultured in triplicate wells unless otherwise noted. Using Ficoll-Paque Plus gradient centrifugation, PBMC were separated from whole blood and then either used fresh or cryopreserved at -140C. The overlapping peptide pools covered the spike proteins of SARS-CoV-2 as well as those of the common cold coronaviruses HCoV-NL63, HCoV-OC43 and HCoV-229E. The QIAamp micro DNA kit was used to extract genomic DNA from the cultured CD4+ T cells.

The method was the immunoSEQ multiplex PCR assay. DNA from the cultured and isolated CD4+ T cells underwent TCR beta CDR3 sequencing. On the authors' methods: Non-productive TCR sequences were removed, reads were trimmed to the CDR3 region, and CDR3s of at least 7 amino acids were retained. The MANAFEST web app was used to pick out antigen-specific clonotypes by comparing their expansion in peptide wells with that in reference cultures. To count as positive, a clone had to show expansion at FDR<0.05 compared with the reference and with all other wells, an odds ratio above 5, and a frequency above 0.1% in two replicate wells. Clonotypes significantly expanded in SARS-CoV-2 spike wells and in at least one common cold coronavirus spike condition were defined as cross-reactive. Using the stringdist R package, CDR3 similarity was measured by Levenshtein distance, and unrooted trees were constructed with ape in R 3.6.1. TCRdb mirrors the immuneACCESS table, restricted to in-frame sequences. Some clones are absent from its copies; in checked studies, under half trace to an unresolved V gene, and the reason for the others is unknown. V and J calls and clone size follow that table, whereas D and trimming were derived from the DNA. For this sample there are around 60,000 clones; approximately 76% appear just once. Of the sample, approximately 2.6% falls within the top ten clones.

In the case of this clone: This clone's antigen is unknown. Within one base of it there is no much larger clone, and no base qualities were kept.

This sequence uses TRBV7-3 and TRBJ1-1; the D gene is unclear. The receptor was derived from a human donor who received a COVID-19 vaccine. The specimen comprised CD4+ T cells from PBMCs cultured with HCoV-NL63 spike peptides, sampled before COVID-19 vaccination. The cell subset or site label on this specimen signifies: HCoV-NL63 spike overlapping peptide pool stimulation. The nucleotide sequence reads as follows: TGTGCCAGCAGCTTAGGGCGGGCGGAAGCTTTCTTT. Its protein reads: CASSLGRAEAFF.